The present entry profiles one T cell receptor beta chain with its context. This record comes from a study of CD8 T cells in Susac syndrome. Sequencing of TCR beta drew on CD8+ and CD4+ T cells from blood. Trimming cost V 8 bases and J 3 bases, with 17 bases left between them. The CDR3 is made up of 15 amino acids. Germline V gene lookup returns CDR1 SGHTA and CDR2 FQGNSA. Random-hexamer reverse transcription was applied to roughly 0.5 to 1 ug RNA. In TCRdb, the immunoSEQ multiplex PCR reads were re-called with MiXCR into one record per CDR3 protein. The sample has fewer than 150,000 distinct CDR3 sequences, 85% to 95% seen once.

The sequenced sample was CD4+ T cells from PBMCs. The chain links TRBV7-2 to TRBJ2-1; tentatively, D is TRBD2 (5 bases). The TCR comes from a human donor with multiple sclerosis. The CDR3 sequence: CASYEGRGSYNEQFF. Here the CDR3 DNA reads TGTGCCAGCTACGAGGGAAGAGGCAGCTACAATGAGCAGTTCTTC.